This T cell receptor (beta chain) derives from a study of cytomegalovirus exposure and HLA in healthy donors. Whole-study findings and limits: Most subjects' HLA-A and HLA-B alleles were reportedly predicted from TCR beta sequences.

Germline CDR1 is SGHDN and CDR2 is FVKESK. The CDR3 is made up of 12 amino acids. V lost 8 bases and J 4 bases, leaving 10 bases between the germline ends. Each donor was healthy, and each was a bone marrow donor. This clone was counted only a few times. Its specificity is unknown. In the PCR, 60 Vbeta and 13 Jbeta primers were used. The assay was immunoSEQ multiplex PCR, and TCRdb's table has in-frame clones only and misses some. The sample records about 160,000 clones, 70% to 80% being singletons. J is TRBJ2-3 and V is TRBV14, with a tentative D call TRBD2 (6 bases). Material for sequencing was PBMCs. The TCR originated in a female donor in good health and CMV-seronegative. CDR3 sequence: CASGGLPDTQYF. CDR3 sequence (DNA): TGTGCCAGCGGGGGGTTGCCAGATACGCAGTATTTT. Together with reference TRBV14 and TRBJ2-3, the CDR3 gives the full variable domain: EAGVTQFPSHSVIEKGQTVTLRCDPISGHDNLYWYRRVMGKEIKFLLHFVKESKQDESGMPNNRFLAERTGGTYSTLKVQPAELEDSGVYFCASGGLPDTQYFGPGTRLTVL.